This TCR beta chain was documented in a study of blood T cells in healthy people across ages. Primers used in a second PCR of roughly 6 to 11 cycles were a sample-barcoded 5' primer and a J-beta primer mix. TCRdb processed the 5' RACE reads anew with MiXCR; each CDR3 protein has one entry. Among roughly 800,000 distinct CDR3 sequences, around a quarter were seen once, and the ten largest hold about 2.9%. The V and J ends lost 1 base and 2 bases respectively, with 11 bases between them. CDR3 length: 15 residues. Looked up from germline, CDR1 is SGHAT and CDR2 is FQNNGV. This clonotype was observed many times. These same records also appear under a second study, on T cells of mothers and their children. That report notes: Whether pairs are related or unrelated, thymic selection shapes their TCR recombination output in much the same way.

The chain joins TRBV11-2 to TRBJ2-5, with D possibly called TRBD1 or TRBD2 (5 bases each). Sequences were obtained from blood. The source is a boy aged 5-17 years in good health. The CDR3 protein is CASSLGPGLQETQYF. CDR3 in DNA: TGTGCCAGCAGCTTAGGTCCGGGGCTTCAAGAGACCCAGTACTTC.